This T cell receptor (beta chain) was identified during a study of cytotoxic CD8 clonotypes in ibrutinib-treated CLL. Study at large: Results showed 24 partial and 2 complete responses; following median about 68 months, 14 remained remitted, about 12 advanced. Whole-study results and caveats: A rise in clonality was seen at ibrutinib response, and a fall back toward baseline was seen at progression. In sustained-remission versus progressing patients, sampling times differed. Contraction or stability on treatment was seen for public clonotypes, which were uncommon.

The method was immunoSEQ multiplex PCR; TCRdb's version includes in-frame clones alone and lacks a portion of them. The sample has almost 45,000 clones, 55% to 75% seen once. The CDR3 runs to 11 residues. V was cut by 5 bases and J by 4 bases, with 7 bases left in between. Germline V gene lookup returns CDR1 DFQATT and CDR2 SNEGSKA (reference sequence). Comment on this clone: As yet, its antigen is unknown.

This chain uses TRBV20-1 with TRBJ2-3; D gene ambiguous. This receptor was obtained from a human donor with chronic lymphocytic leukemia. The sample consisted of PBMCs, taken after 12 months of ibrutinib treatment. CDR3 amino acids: CSAGQPDTQYF. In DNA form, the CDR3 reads TGCAGTGCTGGCCAGCCAGATACGCAGTATTTT.